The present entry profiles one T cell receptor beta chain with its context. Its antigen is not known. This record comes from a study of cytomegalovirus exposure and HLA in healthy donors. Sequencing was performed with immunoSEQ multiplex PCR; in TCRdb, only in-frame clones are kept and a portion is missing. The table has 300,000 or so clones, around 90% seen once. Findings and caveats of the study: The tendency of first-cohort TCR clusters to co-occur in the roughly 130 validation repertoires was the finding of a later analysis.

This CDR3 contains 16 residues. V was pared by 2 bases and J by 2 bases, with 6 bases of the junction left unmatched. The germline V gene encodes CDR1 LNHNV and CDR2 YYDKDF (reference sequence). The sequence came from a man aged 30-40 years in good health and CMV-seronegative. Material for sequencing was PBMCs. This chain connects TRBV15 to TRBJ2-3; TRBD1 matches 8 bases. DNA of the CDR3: TGTGCCACCAGCAGATTTCGGGACAGGATCACAGATACGCAGTATTTT. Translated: CATSRFRDRITDTQYF.